The T cell receptor (beta chain) described here comes from a study of identifying expanded T cells in peripheral blood (dated by TCRdb to about 2019). General notes on the study: Technical replicates were generated by sequencing separate aliquots of the same genomic DNA pool, with four replicates compared pairwise.

No immune events, such as infections, were documented for the healthy donors during the collection period. Healthy-donor blood repertoires served as a training cohort to calibrate time-dependent variance in a beta-binomial model of T-cell clone differential abundance. There were around ten healthy donors in the training cohort, of whom 3 were female and 7 were male. An age range of about 29 to 65 years, with an average of about 39 years, was recorded for the donors. Whole blood from each healthy donor was obtained from a commercial supplier and was collected at three time points around 13 days apart. For immunosequencing, genomic DNA was extracted from unsorted whole blood. For CDR1 and CDR2, the germline V gene (reference sequence) lists WNHNN and SYGVQD. Ends trimmed: V by 4 bases, J by 0 bases; bases unmatched to a gene: 8. The cysteine opens and the phenylalanine closes a CDR3 of 17 amino acids. The kept DNA is CDR3 alone, 51 bases in frame from the first base.

Comment on this clone: Its antigen remains undetermined. Base qualities are missing; no much larger clone stands one base away.

The paper's findings and limits, for the study overall: The binomial model flagged roughly 1.3 differentially abundant clones between technical replicates but 15 to 17 over around two weeks and around 20 over around four weeks. Across all healthy donors, variance in clone template counts between approximately 2-week samples was found to increase significantly with total template count. The authors expected that over much longer intervals, such as months to years, biological variance in healthy repertoires might increase even further. Both the number of clones called differentially abundant and the false-positive rate were significantly reduced by the beta-binomial model across all healthy-donor time intervals.

TCRbeta CDR3 regions were profiled by bias-controlled multiplex PCR amplification of genomic DNA with the immunoSEQ Assay. In the authors' own workflow: The absolute abundance of each unique TCRbeta CDR3 region was quantified after sequences were collapsed and filtered. Differential abundance was tested with two models: a binomial (Fisher-equivalent) model and a beta-binomial model that adds time-dependent variance fitted from healthy donors. Clones with fewer than 5 combined templates were removed, and differential abundance was called for clones with a Benjamini-Hochberg FDR below 0.01. In the beta-binomial model, variance was expressed as a function of the total template count across the two samples, in the form v = (b*log(k)+a)^2. TCRdb holds this immuneACCESS table with in-frame rearrangements only. Some clones are missing; in checked studies, unresolved V genes explain under half, and the rest has no known cause. That table furnishes V, J and clone size, whereas the DNA furnished D and trimming. The sample table holds just over 90,000 clones, of which about nine tenths were seen once. About 3.9% of the sample belongs to the ten largest clones.

The TCR comes from a person between 18 and 75 years old in good health. Sequencing was performed on blood. In this chain, TRBV10-1 is recombined with TRBJ2-2, with TRBD1 matching 7 junction bases. CDR3 protein: CASSANPGGSNTGELFF. The nucleotide sequence is given as TGCGCCAGCAGTGCAAATCCAGGGGGTTCGAACACCGGGGAGCTGTTTTTT.